This TCR beta chain appears in the sequencing data of a study of post-analysis software for immune sequencing data. In the study overall: The courses of disease that were included comprised relapsing-remitting, secondary progressive and progressive-relapsing multiple sclerosis. Findings and caveats of the study: Controls' normalized Chao1 diversity significantly exceeded that of multiple sclerosis patients. The five TRBV segments detected at higher frequency in patients than in controls included TRBV5-6, TRBV5-1 and TRBV20-1. F measure grouped same-batch samples tightly together.

Remarks on this clonotype: The antigen is unknown.

V lost 1 base and J lost 4, with 6 bases in between. The CDR3 is made up of 14 amino acids. Germline assignment: CDR1 KGHDR and CDR2 SFDVKD. The TCR beta cDNA libraries carried unique molecular identifiers. Input populations of roughly 0.95 to 10 million T cells gave rise to roughly 0.5 million cDNA molecules. TCRdb re-derived calls from the PCR reads in MiXCR, one entry per CDR3 protein. This sample yields approximately 360,000 distinct CDR3 sequences, of which about a third are seen a single time; around an eighth belongs to the top ten. This chain links TRBV24-1 with TRBJ2-2, with D hard to call. The sample consisted of blood. The sequence derives from a girl aged 5-17 years with multiple sclerosis. Written as DNA, the CDR3 is TGTGCCACCAGTGATTTCTCTAGCACCGGGGAGCTGTTTTTT. It codes for CATSDFSSTGELFF.